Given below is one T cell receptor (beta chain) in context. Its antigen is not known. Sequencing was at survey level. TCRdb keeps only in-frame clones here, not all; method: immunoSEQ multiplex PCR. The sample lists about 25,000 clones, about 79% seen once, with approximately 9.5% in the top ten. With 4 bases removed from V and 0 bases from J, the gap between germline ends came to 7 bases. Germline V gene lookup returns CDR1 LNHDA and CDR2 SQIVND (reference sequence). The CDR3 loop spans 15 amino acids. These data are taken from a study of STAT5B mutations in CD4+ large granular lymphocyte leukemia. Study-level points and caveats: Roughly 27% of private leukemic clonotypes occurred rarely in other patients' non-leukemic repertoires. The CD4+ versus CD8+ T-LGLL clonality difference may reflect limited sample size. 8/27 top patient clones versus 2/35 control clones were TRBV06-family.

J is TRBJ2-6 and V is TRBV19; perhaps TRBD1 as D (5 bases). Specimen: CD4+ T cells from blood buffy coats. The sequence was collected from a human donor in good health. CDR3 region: CASSNQGSGANVLTF. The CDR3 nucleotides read TGTGCCAGTAGTAACCAGGGCTCTGGGGCCAACGTCCTGACTTTC.